This T cell receptor (beta chain) was captured by sequencing in a study of blood T cell repertoires in COVID-19. Turning to the study itself: The United States, Italy and Spain were the sources of the acute and convalescent COVID-19 samples.

In this sample, this clone turned up once. V shed 6 bases and J shed 4 bases, with 7 bases lying between them. The CDR3 extends over 11 amino acids. The V gene's germline CDR1 is MNHEY and CDR2 SMNVEV (reference sequence). Repertoires were generated with immunoSEQ multiplex PCR, while TCRdb's copy carries only in-frame clones and drops some. Of about 270,000 clones listed, less than 95% are singletons. Within 2 weeks before study entry, exposed participants met a COVID-19 case. Sequenced sample: PBMCs or T cells enriched from blood (not recorded which). The chain joins TRBV27 to TRBJ2-7; D ambiguous. The sequence derives from a man aged 40-55 years who had been exposed to COVID-19. The CDR3 bases are TGTGCCAGCAGCCACGGTTACGAGCAGTACTTC. Amino acids: CASSHGYEQYF.